This TCR beta chain came from a study of blood T cell repertoires in COVID-19. Across the whole study: The study drew acute and convalescent COVID-19 samples from the United States, Italy and Spain. Sources were T cells, B-cell-depleted T cells, or PBMCs; the material itself was cDNA or gDNA.

The germline V gene has CDR1 SEHNR and CDR2 FQNEAQ (reference sequence). V shed 0 bases and J shed 8 bases, with 7 bases lying between them. The CDR3 extends over 13 amino acids. In the study's own analysis: Reference gene primer amplification gave estimated nucleated cell counts. TCRdb's table, derived via immunoSEQ multiplex PCR, lists solely in-frame clones and lacks some. For V, J and clone size, that table is used; D and trimming come from the DNA. The sample lists about 120,000 clones, more than 75% seen once, with roughly 2.2% in the top ten. The sequencing sample was made of peripheral blood. The gene calls are TRBV7-9 and TRBJ2-2; no firm D call. The clonotype was recovered from a woman aged 45-65 years with acute or convalescent COVID-19. The DNA for the CDR3 is TGTGCCAGCAGCTTAGCAGTCCAGGGGGAGCTGTTTTTT. Protein product: CASSLAVQGELFF.